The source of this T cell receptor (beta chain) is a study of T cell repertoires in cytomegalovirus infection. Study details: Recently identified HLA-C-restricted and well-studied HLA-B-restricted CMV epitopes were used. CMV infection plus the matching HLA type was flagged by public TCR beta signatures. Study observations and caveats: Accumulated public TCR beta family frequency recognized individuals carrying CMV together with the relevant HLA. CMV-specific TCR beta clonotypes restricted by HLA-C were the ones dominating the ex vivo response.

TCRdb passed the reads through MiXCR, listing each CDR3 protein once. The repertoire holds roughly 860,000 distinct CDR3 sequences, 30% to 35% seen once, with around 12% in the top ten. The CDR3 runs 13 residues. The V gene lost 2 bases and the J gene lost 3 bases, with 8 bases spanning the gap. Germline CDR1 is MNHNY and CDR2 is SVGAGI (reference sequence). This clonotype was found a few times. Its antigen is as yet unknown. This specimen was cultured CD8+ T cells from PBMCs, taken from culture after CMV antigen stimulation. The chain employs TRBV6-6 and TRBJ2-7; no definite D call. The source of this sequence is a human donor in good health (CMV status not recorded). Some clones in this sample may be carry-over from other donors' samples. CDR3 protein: CASSYTPRYEQYF. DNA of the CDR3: TGTGCCAGCAGTTACACCCCCCGCTACGAGCAGTACTTC.